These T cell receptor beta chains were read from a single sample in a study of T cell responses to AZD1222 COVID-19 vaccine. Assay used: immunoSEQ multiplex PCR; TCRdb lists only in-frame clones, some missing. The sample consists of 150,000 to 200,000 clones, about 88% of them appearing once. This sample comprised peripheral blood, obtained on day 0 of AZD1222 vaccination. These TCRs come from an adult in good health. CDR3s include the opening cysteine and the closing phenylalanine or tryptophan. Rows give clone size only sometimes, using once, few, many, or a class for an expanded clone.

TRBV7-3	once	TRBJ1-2	CASSSNRGDGYTF
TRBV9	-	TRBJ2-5	CASSHGTEQETQYF
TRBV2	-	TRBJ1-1	CASSVKALNTEAFF
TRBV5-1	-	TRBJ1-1	CASSRDGGGTEAFF
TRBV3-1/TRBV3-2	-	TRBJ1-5	CASSQDKGVPNQPQHF
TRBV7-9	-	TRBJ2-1	CASSFSSGMIDNEQFF
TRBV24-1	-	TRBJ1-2	CATSERQGKGYTF
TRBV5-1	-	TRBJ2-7	CASSRDQYYEQYF
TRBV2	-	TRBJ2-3	CASRRLAGASTDTQYF
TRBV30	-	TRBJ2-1	CAWSVIGERVWNEQFF
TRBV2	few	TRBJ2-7	CAIETRTSGSREQYF
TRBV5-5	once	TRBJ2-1	CASSPVGYNEQFF
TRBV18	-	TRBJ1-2	CASSPEPTDSYGYTF
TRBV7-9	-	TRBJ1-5	CASTYSGGDQPQHF
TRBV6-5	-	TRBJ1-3	CASGDSHSGNTIYF
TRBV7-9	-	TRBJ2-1	CASSRDLGAYNEQFF
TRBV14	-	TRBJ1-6	CASSQVYGSPLHF
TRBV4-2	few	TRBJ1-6	CASSQVRGSNNSPLHF
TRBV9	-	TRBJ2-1	CASSEPGTSGAIEQFF
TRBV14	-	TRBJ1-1	CASSLAQNTEAFF
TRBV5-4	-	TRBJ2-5	CASSTRLAGNQETQYF
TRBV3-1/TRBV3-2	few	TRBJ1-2	CASSIRQGTYGYTF
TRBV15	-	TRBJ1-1	CATSRDPQGNTEAFF
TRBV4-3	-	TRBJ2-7	CASSQYGLGLGTYEQYF
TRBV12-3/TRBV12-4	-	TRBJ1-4	CASSLAGDEKLFF
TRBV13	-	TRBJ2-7	CASSLSSGREQYF
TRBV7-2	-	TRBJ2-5	CASSPRETQYF
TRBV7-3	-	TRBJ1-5	CASSRGRYQPQHF
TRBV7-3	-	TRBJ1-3	CASSPGLTSGNTIYF
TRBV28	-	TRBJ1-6	CASSTGAGNSPLHF
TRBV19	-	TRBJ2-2	CASRGARVGTGELFF
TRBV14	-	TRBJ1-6	CASSPEPRSSSYNSPLHF
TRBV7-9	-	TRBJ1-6	CASSLDSPLASPLHF
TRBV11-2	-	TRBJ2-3	CASSFLAGGADTQYF
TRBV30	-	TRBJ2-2	CAWSVWGDQAGELFF
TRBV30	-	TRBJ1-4	CAWSGGNSNEKLFF
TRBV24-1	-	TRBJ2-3	CATSDFRREGTDTQYF
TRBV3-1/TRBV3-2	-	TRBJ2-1	CASSKRGGLENEQFF
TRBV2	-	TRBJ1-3	CASILDRFGNTIYF
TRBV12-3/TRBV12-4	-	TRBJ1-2	CASYDRGGGYTF
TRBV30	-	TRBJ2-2	CAWSSRRGGPGTGELFF
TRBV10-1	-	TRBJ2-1	CASSELVAGNNHEQFF